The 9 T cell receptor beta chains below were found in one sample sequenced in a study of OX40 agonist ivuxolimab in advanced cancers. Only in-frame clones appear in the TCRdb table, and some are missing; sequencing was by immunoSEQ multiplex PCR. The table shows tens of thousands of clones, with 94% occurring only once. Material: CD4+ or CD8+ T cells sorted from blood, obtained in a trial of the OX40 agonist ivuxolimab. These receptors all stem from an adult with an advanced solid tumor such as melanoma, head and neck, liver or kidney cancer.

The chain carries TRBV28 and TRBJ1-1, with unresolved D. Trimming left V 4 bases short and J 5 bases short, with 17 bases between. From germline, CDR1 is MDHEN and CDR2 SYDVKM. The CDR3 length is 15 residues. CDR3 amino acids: CASSSGFQRVTEAFF. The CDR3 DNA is TGTGCCAGCAGTTCCGGGTTTCAAAGGGTTACTGAAGCTTTCTTT.

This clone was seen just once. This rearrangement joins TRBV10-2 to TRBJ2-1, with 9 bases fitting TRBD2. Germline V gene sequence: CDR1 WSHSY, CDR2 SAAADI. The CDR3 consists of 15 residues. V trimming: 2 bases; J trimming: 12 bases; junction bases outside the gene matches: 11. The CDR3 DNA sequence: TGCGCCAGCAGTGAGATGGCGGGAGGGGTAATGGGGCAGTTCTTC. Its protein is CASSEMAGGVMGQFF.

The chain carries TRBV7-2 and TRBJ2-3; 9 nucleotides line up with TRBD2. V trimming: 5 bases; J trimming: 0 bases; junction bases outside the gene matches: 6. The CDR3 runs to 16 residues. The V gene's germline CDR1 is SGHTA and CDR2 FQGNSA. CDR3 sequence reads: CASSVLTSGSTDTQYF. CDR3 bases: TGTGCCAGCAGCGTACTGACTAGCGGTAGCACAGATACGCAGTATTTT.

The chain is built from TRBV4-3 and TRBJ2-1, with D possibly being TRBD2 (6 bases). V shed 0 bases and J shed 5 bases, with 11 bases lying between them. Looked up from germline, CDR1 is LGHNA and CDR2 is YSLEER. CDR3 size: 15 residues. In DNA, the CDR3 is TGCGCCAGCAGCCAAGATGCGGGATACAACAATGAGCAGTTCTTC. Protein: CASSQDAGYNNEQFF.

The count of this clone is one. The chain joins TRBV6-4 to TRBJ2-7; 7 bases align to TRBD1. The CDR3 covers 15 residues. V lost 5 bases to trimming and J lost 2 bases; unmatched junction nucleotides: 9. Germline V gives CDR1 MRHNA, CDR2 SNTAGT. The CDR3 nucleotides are TGTGCCAGCAGTACGGTGGACAGGCGACCCTACGAGCAGTACTTC. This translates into CASSTVDRRPYEQYF.

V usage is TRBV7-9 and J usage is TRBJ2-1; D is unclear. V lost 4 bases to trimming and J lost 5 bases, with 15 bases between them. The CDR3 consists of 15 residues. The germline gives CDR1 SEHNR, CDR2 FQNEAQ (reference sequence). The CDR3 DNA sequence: TGTGCCAGCAGCTACGACGGCGGTCTACACAATGAGCAGTTCTTC. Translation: CASSYDGGLHNEQFF.

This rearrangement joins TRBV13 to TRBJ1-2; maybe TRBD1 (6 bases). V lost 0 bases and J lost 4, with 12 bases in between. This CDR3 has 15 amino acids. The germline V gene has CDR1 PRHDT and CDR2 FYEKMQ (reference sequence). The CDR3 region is CASSLGRTEGYGYTF. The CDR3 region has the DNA TGTGCCAGCAGCTTAGGCCGGACAGAGGGCTATGGCTACACCTTC.

CDR3 in DNA: TGTGCCAGCAGCCCCCGTGGGAGGGGGGACACTGAAGCTTTCTTT. This encodes CASSPRGRGDTEAFF. V gene TRBV13 combines with J gene TRBJ1-1; D might be TRBD1 (6 bases). Germline V lookup: CDR1 PRHDT, CDR2 FYEKMQ (reference sequence). Trimming removed 5 bases at V and 3 bases at J, with 16 bases between. The CDR3 runs 15 residues.

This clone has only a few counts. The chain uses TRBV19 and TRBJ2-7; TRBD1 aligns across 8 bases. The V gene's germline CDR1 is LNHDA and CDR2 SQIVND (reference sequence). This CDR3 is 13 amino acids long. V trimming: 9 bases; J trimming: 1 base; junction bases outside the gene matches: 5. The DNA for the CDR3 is TGTGCCAGCAGGACAGGGCCATCCTACGAGCAGTACTTC. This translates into CASRTGPSYEQYF. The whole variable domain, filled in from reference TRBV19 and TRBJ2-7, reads DGGITQSPKYLFRKEGQNVTLSCEQNLNHDAMYWYRQDPGQGLRLIYYSQIVNDFQKGDIAEGYSVSREKKESFPLTVTSAQKNPTAFYLCASRTGPSYEQYFGPGTRLTVT.